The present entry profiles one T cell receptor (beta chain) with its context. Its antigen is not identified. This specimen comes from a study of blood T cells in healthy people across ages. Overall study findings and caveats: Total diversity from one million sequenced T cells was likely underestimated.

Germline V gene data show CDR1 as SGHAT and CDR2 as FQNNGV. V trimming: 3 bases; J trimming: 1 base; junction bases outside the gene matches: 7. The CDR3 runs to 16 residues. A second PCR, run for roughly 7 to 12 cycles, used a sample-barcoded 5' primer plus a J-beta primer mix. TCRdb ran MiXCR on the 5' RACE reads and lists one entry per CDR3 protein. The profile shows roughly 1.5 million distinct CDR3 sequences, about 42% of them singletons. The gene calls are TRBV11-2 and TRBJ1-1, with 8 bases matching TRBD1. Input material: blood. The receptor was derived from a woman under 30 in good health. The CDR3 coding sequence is TGTGCCAGCAGCTTGTGGCAGGGGGCTAAGAACACTGAAGCTTTCTTT. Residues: CASSLWQGAKNTEAFF.